Below are 32 T cell receptor beta chains sequenced from a single sample in a study of PD-L1 blockade in urothelial cancer (dated by TCRdb to 2017 to 2019). Library preparation was by the immunoSEQ multiplex PCR assay. The table was pulled from immuneACCESS by TCRdb, which kept in-frame rearrangements only. Such tables lose some clones; where checked, under half of the loss comes from unresolved V genes, and the rest has no known cause. The sample contains about 52,000 clones, approximately 84% of them found a single time. Clones ranked in the top ten supply 5.8% of the sample. Material: PBMCs, obtained around atezolizumab (anti-PD-L1) treatment. These receptors were collected from a man in his forties with urothelial cancer.

The chain is built from TRBV5-4 and TRBJ2-2; no definite D call. The CDR3 extends over 13 amino acids. Germline V gene sequence: CDR1 SGHNT, CDR2 YYREEE (reference sequence). V dropped 4 bases and J dropped 1 base, with 5 bases sitting between them. CDR3 coding DNA: TGTGCCAGCAGCCCGGGGAACACCGGGGAGCTGTTTTTT. Its protein is CASSPGNTGELFF.

The V call is TRBV15, the J call TRBJ1-1; D gene unclear. This CDR3 spans 13 amino acids. CDR1 is LNHNV and CDR2 is YYDKDF in the germline V gene (reference sequence). Trimming cost V 1 base and J 1 base, with 4 bases left between them. The CDR3 loop reads CATSRVANTEAFF. Written as DNA, the CDR3 is TGTGCCACCAGCAGAGTGGCGAACACTGAAGCTTTCTTT.

This chain joins TRBV5-4 and TRBJ2-1, with TRBD2 identical over 9 bases. CDR3 length: 17 amino acids. V shed 3 bases and J 7 bases; nucleotides not matched to a gene: 14. Germline assignment: CDR1 SGHNT and CDR2 YYREEE (reference sequence). The CDR3 region is CASSYSLMGLASNEQFF. For the CDR3, the DNA is TGTGCCAGCAGCTATTCTCTGATGGGACTAGCTTCGAATGAGCAGTTCTTC.

The rearrangement uses TRBV19 and TRBJ2-7, with 8 positions matching TRBD2. CDR1 LNHDA and CDR2 SQIVND come from the germline V gene (reference sequence). The ends lost 3 bases at V and 6 bases at J; junction bases unmatched: 4. This CDR3 is 13 amino acids long. CDR3 DNA sequence: TGTGCCAGTAGTATCTACGGGGGGGGCGAGCAGTACTTC. Translation gives CASSIYGGGEQYF. The full variable domain, rest sourced from reference TRBV19 and TRBJ2-7, is DGGITQSPKYLFRKEGQNVTLSCEQNLNHDAMYWYRQDPGQGLRLIYYSQIVNDFQKGDIAEGYSVSREKKESFPLTVTSAQKNPTAFYLCASSIYGGGEQYFGPGTRLTVT.

The V and J genes are TRBV4-1 and TRBJ1-5; the match to TRBD1 covers 7 bases. V shed 1 base, J shed 4 bases, and the junction held 10 bases outside the gene matches. Germline assignment: CDR1 MGHRA and CDR2 YSYEKL. The CDR3 has 17 residues. The DNA of the CDR3 is TGCGCCAGCAGCCAAGTGGTTGGACAGGTAGGGAATCAGCCCCAGCATTTT. Protein product: CASSQVVGQVGNQPQHF.

This sequence joins TRBV11-2 and TRBJ2-7; unclear D gene. Germline V gene lookup returns CDR1 SGHAT and CDR2 FQNNGV. The V and J ends lost 4 bases and 2 bases respectively, with 3 bases between them. The CDR3 is 11 amino acids. In DNA form, the CDR3 reads TGTGCCAGCAGCTCTACCTACGAGCAGTACTTC. Amino acid sequence: CASSSTYEQYF.

The rearrangement joins TRBV7-9 to TRBJ2-1; maybe TRBD1 (6 bases). Trimming cost V 5 bases and J 2 bases, with 10 bases left between them. CDR3 length: 14 amino acids. Germline CDR1 SEHNR, CDR2 FQNEAQ (reference sequence). CDR3 in amino acids: CASSQRGTYNEQFF. CDR3 in DNA: TGTGCCAGCAGCCAAAGGGGGACCTACAATGAGCAGTTCTTC.

CDR3: CSASGYNEQFF. The CDR3 DNA sequence: TGCAGTGCTAGCGGGTACAATGAGCAGTTCTTC. This rearrangement joins TRBV20-1 to TRBJ2-1; no clear D gene. V lost 3 bases and J lost 4, with 4 bases in between. The CDR3 sequence is 11 residues long. Germline V CDR1 and CDR2: DFQATT, SNEGSKA (reference sequence).

This chain joins TRBV28 and TRBJ1-1, with TRBD1 matching over 9 bases. This CDR3 has 18 residues. The J segment lost 7 bases and the V segment lost 4 bases, leaving 19 bases of the junction unmatched. Germline values: CDR1 MDHEN, CDR2 SYDVKM. CDR3 protein: CASSSYLSPGQGTLEAFF. CDR3 nucleotide sequence: TGTGCCAGCAGTTCTTACCTAAGTCCGGGACAGGGAACGCTTGAAGCTTTCTTT.

V is TRBV5-4 and J is TRBJ2-3; no clear D gene. Germline V lookup: CDR1 SGHNT, CDR2 YYREEE (reference sequence). Trimming removed 9 bases from V and 4 bases from J, with 9 bases in between. CDR3 length: 11 amino acids. The CDR3 coding sequence is TGTGCCACCCCCCCCGCAGATACGCAGTATTTT. This sequence encodes CATPPADTQYF. The whole variable domain, filled in from reference TRBV5-4 and TRBJ2-3, reads ETGVTQSPTHLIKTRGQQVTLRCSSQSGHNTVSWYQQALGQGPQFIFQYYREEENGRGNFPPRFSGLQFPNYSSELNVNALELDDSALYLCATPPADTQYFGPGTRLTVL.

V gene TRBV6-4 combines with J gene TRBJ2-1, with 12 positions matching TRBD2. Germline CDR1 is MRHNA and CDR2 is SNTAGT. Unmatched junction bases numbered 5, after V lost 2 bases and J lost 6 bases. The CDR3 sequence is 16 residues long. CDR3 in DNA: TGTGCCAGCAGTGACCCCGGACTAGCGGGGCCCAATGAGCAGTTCTTC. As protein: CASSDPGLAGPNEQFF.

The chain links TRBV2 to TRBJ2-4, with a weak D call TRBD2 (5 bases). CDR1 is SNHLY and CDR2 is FYNNEI in the germline V gene. Trimming left V 5 bases short and J 7 bases short, with 15 bases between. The CDR3 is made up of 14 amino acids. CDR3 sequence: CASSKSGIGNIQYF. CDR3 in DNA: TGTGCCAGCAGTAAGAGCGGAATCGGGAACATTCAGTACTTC.

The rearrangement uses TRBV4-1 and TRBJ2-2; 11 bases map to TRBD2. CDR3 length: 17 amino acids. With V trimmed by 2 bases and J by 0 bases, 2 bases remained unmatched. Looked up from germline, CDR1 is MGHRA and CDR2 is YSYEKL. CDR3 in amino acids: CASSQLAGGANTGELFF. CDR3 nucleotides: TGCGCCAGCAGCCAACTAGCGGGAGGCGCGAACACCGGGGAGCTGTTTTTT.

The rearrangement uses TRBV6-5 and TRBJ1-1; 7 nucleotides line up with TRBD1. This CDR3 comprises 10 residues. Looked up from germline, CDR1 is MNHEY and CDR2 is SVGAGI. Trimming at V came to 11 bases and at J to 11 bases, leaving 8 bases not matched to a gene. CDR3 nucleotide sequence: TGTGCCGCAGGGGGTGAGGGGGCTTTCTTT. It yields the protein CAAGGEGAFF.

The rearrangement joins TRBV6-6 to TRBJ2-3; D possibly corresponds to TRBD2 (5 bases). The length of the CDR3 is 14 residues. Per germline, CDR1 MNHNY and CDR2 SVGAGI (reference sequence). V dropped 5 bases and J dropped 6 bases, with 15 bases sitting between them. Here the CDR3 DNA reads TGTGCCAGCAGTGCGGGCCCCCGAAGCGATACGCAGTATTTT. Translation: CASSAGPRSDTQYF.

The chain has TRBV6-5 and TRBJ2-1; D remains unclear. The V gene's germline CDR1 is MNHEY and CDR2 SVGAGI. The CDR3 has 13 amino acids. Trimming took off 4 bases at V and 4 bases at J, with 8 bases between the two ends. Written as DNA, the CDR3 is TGTGCCAGCAGTTCCCTCCGGTACAATGAGCAGTTCTTC. This encodes CASSSLRYNEQFF.

This chain uses TRBV18 with TRBJ2-2; a weak D match, TRBD2 (6 bases). V dropped 3 bases and J dropped 6 bases, with 29 bases sitting between them. Germline CDR1 and CDR2: KGHSH and LQKENI. This CDR3 has 20 residues. CDR3 nucleotide sequence: TGTGCCAGCTCACCCCTGGACCGACCCTCTAGACTAGGTCCCGCCGGGGAGCTGTTTTTT. Its protein product is CASSPLDRPSRLGPAGELFF. Variable domain in full (rest from reference TRBV18 and TRBJ2-2): NAGVMQNPRHLVRRRGQEARLRCSPMKGHSHVYWYRQLPEEGLKFMVYLQKENIIDESGMPKERFSAEFPKEGPSILRIQQVVRGDSAAYFCASSPLDRPSRLGPAGELFFGEGSRLTVL.

The V gene is TRBV30, the J gene TRBJ2-2, with 9 positions matching TRBD1. Per germline, CDR1 GTSNPN and CDR2 SVGIG (reference sequence). The CDR3 consists of 15 residues. The ends lost 3 bases at V and 6 bases at J; junction bases unmatched: 8. The CDR3, as DNA: TGTGCCTGGAGCGCACCGGGACAGGGTGCCGGGGAGCTGTTTTTT. Amino acid sequence: CAWSAPGQGAGELFF.

The sample holds a few counts of this clone. The chain combines TRBV28 with TRBJ1-1; the D gene is possibly TRBD1 (5 bases). Germline loops: CDR1 MDHEN, CDR2 SYDVKM. CDR3 length: 11 amino acids. V was shortened by 3 bases and J by 6 bases, with 5 bases between the two germline ends. In nucleotides, the CDR3 is TGTGCCAGCAGTTTCAGGGCTGAAGCTTTCTTT. It yields the protein CASSFRAEAFF.

The rearrangement uses TRBV30 and TRBJ2-1; 8 bases line up with TRBD2. J was trimmed by 8 bases and V by 0 bases; bases with no gene match: 6. CDR1 is GTSNPN and CDR2 is SVGIG in the germline V gene (reference sequence). The CDR3 is 14 amino acids. In DNA form, the CDR3 reads TGTGCCTGGAGTGTGGCGGGAGGAGGCGATGAGCAGTTCTTC. As protein: CAWSVAGGGDEQFF.

In this sample, this clone turned up a few times. The V call is TRBV7-6, the J call TRBJ2-3, with unresolved D. Germline V gives CDR1 SGHVS, CDR2 FNYEAQ. Deletions cut 0 bases from V and 2 bases from J, with 6 bases between. This CDR3 contains 14 residues. CDR3 sequence: CASSLAPNTDTQYF. The CDR3 DNA reads TGTGCCAGCAGCTTAGCTCCAAACACAGATACGCAGTATTTT.

There are a few counts of this clone. This chain joins TRBV4-2 and TRBJ1-2, with 9 bases fitting TRBD1. Trimming removed 4 bases from V and 7 bases from J; junction bases left unmatched: 19. The CDR3 has 18 residues. Germline loops: CDR1 LGHNA, CDR2 YNFKEQ. CDR3 bases: TGTGCCAGCAGCCCCTCTACAGGGGGCGTCCTCAAGATGGGTGGCTACACCTTC. Translated, it gives CASSPSTGGVLKMGGYTF.

V usage is TRBV28 and J usage is TRBJ2-2; the D is unclear. V was pared by 6 bases and J by 8 bases, with 7 bases between. Germline CDR1 reads MDHEN; CDR2 reads SYDVKM. The CDR3 runs 11 residues. The CDR3 sequence: CASSLQGELFF. The CDR3 DNA is TGTGCCAGCAGCCTCCAGGGGGAGCTGTTTTTT.

V and J are TRBV30 and TRBJ2-1, with 11 bases aligning to TRBD2. With 5 bases clipped from V and 4 bases from J, the junction kept 1 base outside the gene matches. CDR1 GTSNPN and CDR2 SVGIG come from the germline V gene (reference sequence). The CDR3 is made up of 13 amino acids. The CDR3 DNA reads TGTGCCTGGGGGACTAGCGGATACAATGAGCAGTTCTTC. It specifies CAWGTSGYNEQFF.

V is TRBV5-1 and J is TRBJ2-3; D uncertain. Germline V CDR1 and CDR2: SGHRS, YFSETQ. Trimming pared 0 bases from V and 4 bases from J, leaving 6 bases between. The CDR3 is 13 residues long. The CDR3 loop reads CASSLAPSDTQYF. In DNA, the CDR3 is TGCGCCAGCAGCTTGGCCCCGTCAGATACGCAGTATTTT.

The gene calls are TRBV10-2 and TRBJ1-1; perhaps TRBD1 as D (5 bases). Trimming stripped 6 bases from V and 1 base from J, with 15 bases between. This CDR3 has 15 residues. The germline V gene has CDR1 WSHSY and CDR2 SAAADI. This CDR3 reads CASRGSSTANTEAFF. In DNA form, the CDR3 reads TGCGCCAGCAGAGGTTCCTCGACAGCGAACACTGAAGCTTTCTTT.

The gene calls are TRBV7-3 and TRBJ2-1; the match to TRBD2 covers 8 bases. Looked up from germline, CDR1 is SGHTA and CDR2 is FQGTGA. This CDR3 contains 14 residues. The V gene end was trimmed by 3 bases and the J gene end by 5 bases; junction bases not matched to a gene: 3. Here the CDR3 reads CASSLTSANNEQFF. CDR3 sequence (DNA): TGTGCCAGCAGCTTGACTAGCGCAAACAATGAGCAGTTCTTC.

In this sample, this clone turned up once. The gene calls are TRBV4-2 and TRBJ2-1, with 7 positions matching TRBD2. With V trimmed by 5 bases and J by 9 bases, 10 bases remained unmatched. The CDR3 totals 14 residues. CDR1 and CDR2 from the germline V gene are LGHNA and YNFKEQ. CDR3 loop: CASSAREGDSEQFF. The CDR3 DNA follows: TGTGCCAGCAGCGCCAGGGAGGGCGACAGTGAGCAGTTCTTC.

The chain employs TRBV6-6 and TRBJ2-1; perhaps TRBD2 as D (6 bases). The V and J ends lost 2 bases and 5 bases respectively, with 16 bases between them. The germline gives CDR1 MNHNY, CDR2 SVGAGI (reference sequence). The CDR3 is 16 residues long. The CDR3 nucleotides read TGTGCCAGCAGTTACCCGGCGGGACGCCCCGACAATGAGCAGTTCTTC. Amino acid sequence: CASSYPAGRPDNEQFF.

J is TRBJ2-5 and V is TRBV6-5, with a tentative D call TRBD2 (5 bases). Germline lookup yields CDR1 MNHEY and CDR2 SVGAGI. V was cut by 6 bases and J by 5 bases, with 13 bases left in between. The CDR3 is made up of 13 amino acids. The CDR3 here is CASRFGETETQYF. Written as DNA, the CDR3 is TGTGCCAGCAGGTTTGGGGAGACGGAGACCCAGTACTTC.

This clone was counted once. This chain links TRBV7-2 with TRBJ1-5; a weak D match, TRBD1 (6 bases). This CDR3 region has 15 residues. Deletions cut 2 bases from V and 6 bases from J, with 14 bases between. Germline V CDR1 and CDR2: SGHTA, FQGNSA. The CDR3 reads CASSLTAGAVQPQHF. CDR3 coding DNA: TGTGCCAGCAGCTTAACGGCAGGGGCGGTTCAGCCCCAGCATTTT.

J is TRBJ1-1 and V is TRBV7-9; D not resolved. The CDR3 contains 13 residues. The V end lost 5 bases, the J end lost 5 bases, and 12 bases lay between the germline ends. Germline CDR1 is SEHNR and CDR2 is FQNEAQ (reference sequence). CDR3 sequence: CASSHSGRTEAFF. CDR3 nucleotide sequence: TGTGCCAGCAGCCACTCGGGGAGGACTGAAGCTTTCTTT.